The 22 T cell receptor beta chains reported below all come from one sample, sequenced in a study of T cell responses to AZD1222 COVID-19 vaccine. This table comes from immunoSEQ multiplex PCR, and its TCRdb copy is limited to in-frame clones, with some not included. The sample includes 150,000 to 200,000 clones, just over 90% seen only once; the top ten take about 4%. Material: peripheral blood, obtained on day 0 of AZD1222 vaccination. The receptor set was obtained from an adult in good health.

This clone was seen a single time. The chain links TRBV7-6 to TRBJ2-7; TRBD1 is a possible D gene (6 bases). Looked up from germline, CDR1 is SGHVS and CDR2 is FNYEAQ. V dropped 3 bases and J dropped 6 bases, with 15 bases sitting between them. The CDR3 spans 14 residues. CDR3 coding DNA: TGTGCCAGCAGCTTTAACAGGGTGGGATCCGAGCAGTACTTC. Its translation: CASSFNRVGSEQYF.

The chain recombines TRBV14 with TRBJ1-2; D unclear. Per the germline V gene, CDR1 is SGHDN and CDR2 is FVKESK. The CDR3 runs to 18 residues. With 4 bases removed from V and 0 bases from J, the gap between germline ends came to 21 bases. CDR3 coding DNA: TGTGCCAGCAGCCCATACCGTCTGACACCGGGAGCTAACTATGGCTACACCTTC. It specifies CASSPYRLTPGANYGYTF.

This chain links TRBV19 with TRBJ1-2; 9 nucleotides line up with TRBD1. V lost 6 bases and J lost 7; bases outside the gene matches: 21. The V gene's germline CDR1 is LNHDA and CDR2 SQIVND (reference sequence). The CDR3 sequence is 18 residues long. The CDR3 region is CASSYTGTGSFPSGGYTF. CDR3 sequence (DNA): TGTGCCAGTAGCTATACCGGGACAGGGAGTTTCCCTTCGGGTGGCTACACCTTC.

The J gene is TRBJ1-6, the V gene TRBV19; maybe TRBD1 (5 bases). Looked up from germline, CDR1 is LNHDA and CDR2 is SQIVND (reference sequence). This CDR3 is built from 14 residues. The V gene lost 3 bases and the J gene lost 9 bases, with 12 bases spanning the gap. The chain's CDR3 is CASSILGVSSPLHF. For the CDR3, the DNA is TGTGCCAGTAGTATCTTGGGGGTCAGTTCACCCCTCCACTTT.

This chain connects TRBV5-8 to TRBJ2-7; 8 nucleotides agree with TRBD1. This CDR3 has 16 amino acids. Germline V gives CDR1 SGHTS, CDR2 YDEGEE. The J segment lost 6 bases and the V segment lost 2 bases, leaving 13 bases of the junction unmatched. The CDR3 region is CASSFRVGSDRVEQYF. The CDR3, as DNA: TGTGCCAGCAGCTTCAGGGTCGGGTCGGACAGGGTCGAGCAGTACTTC.

This rearrangement joins TRBV2 to TRBJ2-3; 9 bases fit TRBD2. The V segment lost 7 bases and the J segment 5 bases; nucleotides outside the gene matches: 10. Per germline, CDR1 SNHLY and CDR2 FYNNEI. This CDR3 region has 15 residues. DNA of the CDR3: TGTGCCAGCATGGGGGGACTAGCAAAAAAAGATACGCAGTATTTT. Translated, it gives CASMGGLAKKDTQYF.

The gene calls are TRBV6-5 and TRBJ1-4; no firm D call. The CDR3 extends over 16 amino acids. Germline-derived CDR1 and CDR2 are MNHEY and SVGAGI. The V and J ends lost 2 bases and 1 base respectively, with 11 bases between them. CDR3 region: CASSYRPPGTNEKLFF. The DNA for the CDR3 is TGTGCCAGCAGTTACCGTCCACCGGGAACTAATGAAAAACTGTTTTTT.

In its sample, this clone was seen once. V and J are TRBV24-1 and TRBJ1-6, with D unresolved. The V gene lost 3 bases and the J gene lost 5 bases, with 10 bases spanning the gap. Germline lookup yields CDR1 KGHDR and CDR2 SFDVKD. CDR3 length: 15 amino acids. CDR3 DNA sequence: TGTGCCACCAGTGATAAGGAAAACCATAATTCACCCCTCCACTTT. Translation: CATSDKENHNSPLHF.

The chain has TRBV14 and TRBJ1-1, with 7 bases matching TRBD1. Losses at the gene ends were 4 bases for V and 0 bases for J; bases not matched to a gene: 5. This CDR3 spans 15 amino acids. Germline values: CDR1 SGHDN, CDR2 FVKESK. This CDR3 reads CASSPTGLMNTEAFF. The CDR3 DNA reads TGTGCCAGCAGCCCGACAGGGCTTATGAACACTGAAGCTTTCTTT.

The V call is TRBV29-1, the J call TRBJ1-2; D is undetermined. This CDR3 is 11 amino acids long. Germline CDR1 SQVTM, CDR2 ANQGSEA. V was pared by 4 bases and J by 8 bases, with 11 bases between. The CDR3 spells CSVVDIDGYTF. DNA for the CDR3: TGCAGCGTTGTGGATATAGACGGCTACACCTTC.

This chain uses TRBV19 with TRBJ1-2, with a weak D call TRBD1 (6 bases). V lost 10 bases, J lost 1 base, and 10 bases lay in between. The CDR3 has 12 residues. The germline V gene encodes CDR1 LNHDA and CDR2 SQIVND (reference sequence). The CDR3 sequence is CATKGGNYGYTF. CDR3 nucleotides: TGTGCCACCAAAGGGGGTAACTATGGCTACACCTTC.

V gene TRBV5-1 combines with J gene TRBJ2-3; no reliable D call. V dropped 4 bases and J dropped 6 bases, with 6 bases sitting between them. The length of the CDR3 is 11 residues. The germline V gene has CDR1 SGHRS and CDR2 YFSETQ. As DNA, the CDR3 is TGCGCCAGCAGCGTATCGGATACGCAGTATTTT. Translating it yields CASSVSDTQYF.

This clone was recorded only once. The chain has TRBV5-1 and TRBJ2-7; 7 bases are shared with TRBD2. CDR3 size: 14 residues. Per the germline V gene, CDR1 is SGHRS and CDR2 is YFSETQ. Trimming took 4 bases from V and 2 from J; bases not matched to a gene: 6. CDR3 sequence (DNA): TGCGCCAGCAGCCCCGGGGGGAGCACCTACGAGCAGTACTTC. Its protein is CASSPGGSTYEQYF.

This chain joins TRBV20-1 and TRBJ2-3; D might be TRBD2 (5 bases). The V end lost 3 bases, the J end lost 1 base, and 11 bases lay between the germline ends. Germline lookup yields CDR1 DFQATT and CDR2 SNEGSKA (reference sequence). CDR3 length: 14 amino acids. The CDR3 loop is CSASWRQGTDTQYF. The CDR3 DNA follows: TGCAGTGCTAGTTGGAGGCAGGGCACAGATACGCAGTATTTT.

J is TRBJ1-5 and V is TRBV19; D call uncertain. V gave up 6 bases and J gave up 5 bases, with 8 bases separating them. This CDR3 is 12 amino acids long. Germline CDR1 LNHDA, CDR2 SQIVND (reference sequence). CDR3 bases: TGTGCCAGTAGGGTCGGATATCAGCCCCAGCATTTT. Translation gives CASRVGYQPQHF. The full variable domain, in which reference TRBV19 and TRBJ1-5 provide the parts outside the CDR3, is DGGITQSPKYLFRKEGQNVTLSCEQNLNHDAMYWYRQDPGQGLRLIYYSQIVNDFQKGDIAEGYSVSREKKESFPLTVTSAQKNPTAFYLCASRVGYQPQHFGDGTRLSIL.

J is TRBJ2-2 and V is TRBV6-6; D gene ambiguous. The CDR3 runs 13 residues. Germline values: CDR1 MNHNY, CDR2 SVGAGI (reference sequence). V shed 2 bases and J shed 8 bases, with 9 bases lying between them. CDR3 DNA sequence: TGTGCCAGCAGTTACCGTGGAGAAGGGGAGCTGTTTTTT. This translates into CASSYRGEGELFF.

This sequence joins TRBV6-5 and TRBJ1-6; no reliable D call. Between the trimmed V and J ends, which lost 4 bases and 6 bases, there was a span of 13 bases. The CDR3 is 15 residues long. The germline gives CDR1 MNHEY, CDR2 SVGAGI. As DNA, the CDR3 is TGTGCCAGCAGTTTAGCAGTATTGGGTAATTCACCCCTCCACTTT. It is translated as CASSLAVLGNSPLHF.

The rearrangement links TRBV18 to TRBJ2-2; perhaps TRBD1 as D (5 bases). Trimming removed 5 bases from V and 2 bases from J, with 9 bases in between. This CDR3 is 14 amino acids long. Germline-derived CDR1 and CDR2 are KGHSH and LQKENI. CDR3 sequence reads: CASSLDSNTGELFF. In DNA, the CDR3 is TGTGCCAGCTCATTAGACAGTAACACCGGGGAGCTGTTTTTT.

The rearrangement links TRBV2 to TRBJ1-1, with D unresolved. This CDR3 is 15 amino acids long. Deletions cut 2 bases from V and 5 bases from J, with 15 bases between. CDR1 SNHLY and CDR2 FYNNEI come from the germline V gene. In DNA form, the CDR3 reads TGTGCCAGCAGTGAAAGGGTAACAGAAGTAACTGAAGCTTTCTTT. Its translation is CASSERVTEVTEAFF. The entire variable domain, with the rest obtained from reference TRBV2 and TRBJ1-1, is as follows: EPEVTQTPSHQVTQMGQEVILRCVPISNHLYFYWYRQILGQKVEFLVSFYNNEISEKSEIFDDQFSVERPDGSNFTLKIRSTKLEDSAMYFCASSERVTEVTEAFFGQGTRLTVV.

The chain uses TRBV24-1 and TRBJ2-1; tentative D call: TRBD1 (5 bases). CDR3 size: 14 residues. The germline V gene has CDR1 KGHDR and CDR2 SFDVKD. With 9 bases removed from V and 0 bases from J, the gap between germline ends came to 11 bases. CDR3 sequence: CATRGASSYNEQFF. CDR3 sequence (DNA): TGTGCCACCCGTGGGGCCAGCTCCTACAATGAGCAGTTCTTC.

The genes are TRBV28 and TRBJ2-7; D not resolved. The germline V and J ends were trimmed by 2 bases and 4 bases, with 3 bases remaining between them. Germline CDR1 MDHEN, CDR2 SYDVKM. The CDR3 runs 11 residues. The CDR3 coding sequence is TGTGCCAGCAGTTTAGAGTACGAGCAGTACTTC. Translated, it gives CASSLEYEQYF.

This chain joins TRBV7-9 and TRBJ1-6; D may be TRBD1 (6 bases). The CDR3 runs 15 residues. Germline assignment: CDR1 SEHNR and CDR2 FQNEAQ (reference sequence). V gave up 5 bases and J gave up 10 bases, with 18 bases separating them. As DNA, the CDR3 is TGTGCCAGCAGCCCGAGTGGGGGGCAGGGATCACCCCTCCACTTT. This gives the protein CASSPSGGQGSPLHF.